This TCR beta chain was identified during a study of blood T cell repertoires in COVID-19. Enrollment of patients from Seattle took place during active infection, with longitudinal follow-up. Germline V gene lookup returns CDR1 MNHNS and CDR2 SASEGT. The ends were cut back, 7 bases at V and 1 base at J, with 9 bases in the middle. The CDR3 runs to 13 residues. Study processing details: Estimation of nucleated cell counts was performed using reference gene primer amplification. Data came from immunoSEQ multiplex PCR; TCRdb stores just in-frame clones and leaves some out. D and trimming were read from the DNA, whereas the V and J calls and clone size are those reported in that table. The sample yields tens of thousands of clones, roughly 79% seen once.

The J gene is TRBJ2-3, the V gene TRBV6-1; D is uncertain. The sequencing sample was made of peripheral blood. The source is a man at least 80 years old with COVID-19, enrolled during active disease. CDR3 DNA: TGTGCCAGCAACAGCTTGCGCACAGATACGCAGTATTTT. Amino acid sequence: CASNSLRTDTQYF.